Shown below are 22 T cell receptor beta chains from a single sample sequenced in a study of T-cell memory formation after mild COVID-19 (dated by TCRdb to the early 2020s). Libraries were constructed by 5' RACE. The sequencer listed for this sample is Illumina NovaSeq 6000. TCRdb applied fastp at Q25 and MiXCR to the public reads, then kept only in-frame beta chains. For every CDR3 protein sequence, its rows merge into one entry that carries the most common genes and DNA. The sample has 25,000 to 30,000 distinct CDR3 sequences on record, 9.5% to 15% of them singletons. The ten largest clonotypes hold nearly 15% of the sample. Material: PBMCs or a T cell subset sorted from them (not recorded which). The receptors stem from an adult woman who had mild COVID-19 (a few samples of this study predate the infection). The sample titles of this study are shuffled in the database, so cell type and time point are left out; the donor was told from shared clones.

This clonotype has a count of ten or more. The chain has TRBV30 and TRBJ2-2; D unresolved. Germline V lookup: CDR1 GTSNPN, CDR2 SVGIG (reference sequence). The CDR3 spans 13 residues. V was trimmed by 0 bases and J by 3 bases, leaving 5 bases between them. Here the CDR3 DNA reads TGTGCCTGGAGTGTACTTGACACCGGGGAGCTGTTTTTT. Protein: CAWSVLDTGELFF.

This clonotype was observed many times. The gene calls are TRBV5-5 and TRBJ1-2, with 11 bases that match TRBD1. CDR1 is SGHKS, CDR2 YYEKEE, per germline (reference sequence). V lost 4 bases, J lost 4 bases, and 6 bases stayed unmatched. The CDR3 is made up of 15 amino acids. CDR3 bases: TGTGCCAGCAGCCAAGGGACAGGGGGACTCTATGGCTACACCTTC. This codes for CASSQGTGGLYGYTF.

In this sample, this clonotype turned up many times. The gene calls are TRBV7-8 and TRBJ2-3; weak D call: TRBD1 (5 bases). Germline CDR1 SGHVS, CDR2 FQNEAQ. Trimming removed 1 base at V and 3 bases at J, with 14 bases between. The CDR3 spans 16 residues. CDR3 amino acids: CASSLGRLAGTDTQYF. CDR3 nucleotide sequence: TGTGCCAGCAGCTTAGGGCGCCTGGCAGGGACAGATACGCAGTATTTT. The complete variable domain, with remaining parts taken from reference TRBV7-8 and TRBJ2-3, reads GAGVSQSPRYKVAKRGQDVALRCDPISGHVSLFWYQQALGQGPEFLTYFQNEAQLDKSGLPSDRFFAERPEGSVSTLKIQRTQQEDSAVYLCASSLGRLAGTDTQYFGPGTRLTVL.

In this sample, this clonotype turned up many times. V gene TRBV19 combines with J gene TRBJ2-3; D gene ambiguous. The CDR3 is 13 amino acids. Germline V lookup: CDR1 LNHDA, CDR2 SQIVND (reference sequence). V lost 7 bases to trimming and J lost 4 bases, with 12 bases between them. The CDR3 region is CASTLGAADTQYF. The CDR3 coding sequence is TGTGCCAGTACCCTCGGTGCGGCAGATACGCAGTATTTT.

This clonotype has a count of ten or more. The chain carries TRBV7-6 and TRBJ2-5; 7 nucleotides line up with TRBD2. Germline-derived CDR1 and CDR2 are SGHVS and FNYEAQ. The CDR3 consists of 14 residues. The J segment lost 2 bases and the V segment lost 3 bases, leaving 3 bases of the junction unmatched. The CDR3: CASSLGTTQETQYF. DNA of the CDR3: TGTGCCAGCAGCTTGGGGACTACGCAAGAGACCCAGTACTTC.

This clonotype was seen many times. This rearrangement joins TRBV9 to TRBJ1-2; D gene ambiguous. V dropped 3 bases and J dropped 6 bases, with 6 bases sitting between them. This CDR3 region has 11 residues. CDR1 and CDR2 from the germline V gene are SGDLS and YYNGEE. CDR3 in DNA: TGTGCCAGCAGCGCCTATCATGGCTACACCTTC. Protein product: CASSAYHGYTF.

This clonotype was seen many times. The CDR3 region is CASSLDRKNTEAFF. DNA of the CDR3: TGTGCCAGCTCACTGGACAGAAAGAACACTGAAGCTTTCTTT. V is TRBV18 and J is TRBJ1-1; a possible D gene is TRBD1 (6 bases). Between the trimmed V and J ends, which lost 4 bases and 1 base, there was a span of 10 bases. CDR1 is KGHSH and CDR2 is LQKENI in the germline V gene. This CDR3 region has 14 residues. Together with reference TRBV18 and TRBJ1-1, the CDR3 gives the full variable domain: NAGVMQNPRHLVRRRGQEARLRCSPMKGHSHVYWYRQLPEEGLKFMVYLQKENIIDESGMPKERFSAEFPKEGPSILRIQQVVRGDSAAYFCASSLDRKNTEAFFGQGTRLTVV.

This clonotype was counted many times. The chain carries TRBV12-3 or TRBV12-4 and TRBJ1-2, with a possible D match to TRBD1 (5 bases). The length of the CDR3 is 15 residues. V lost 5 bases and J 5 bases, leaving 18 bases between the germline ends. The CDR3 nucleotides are TGTGCCAGCAGTACGGGCAGAGGGGCTGGGTATGGCTACACCTTC. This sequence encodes CASSTGRGAGYGYTF.

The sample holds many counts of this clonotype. CDR3 region: CSASLSRGLSQPQHF. CDR3 coding DNA: TGCAGTGCTAGTCTATCCAGGGGGCTTTCTCAGCCCCAGCATTTT. This chain connects TRBV20-1 to TRBJ1-5; 8 nucleotides match TRBD1. The trim removed 3 bases at V and 6 bases at J, leaving 10 bases unmatched. The CDR3 length is 15 residues. Germline V CDR1 and CDR2: DFQATT, SNEGSKA (reference sequence).

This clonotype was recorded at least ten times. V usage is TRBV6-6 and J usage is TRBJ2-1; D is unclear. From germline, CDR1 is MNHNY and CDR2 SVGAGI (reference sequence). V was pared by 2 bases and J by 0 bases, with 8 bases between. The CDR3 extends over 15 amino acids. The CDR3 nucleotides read TGTGCCAGCAGTTACGAATGGAGCTCCTACAATGAGCAGTTCTTC. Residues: CASSYEWSSYNEQFF.

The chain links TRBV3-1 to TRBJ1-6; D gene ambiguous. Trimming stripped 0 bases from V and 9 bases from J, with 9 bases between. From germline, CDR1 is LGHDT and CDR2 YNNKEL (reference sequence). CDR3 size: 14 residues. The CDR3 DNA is TGTGCCAGCAGCCAAGAACTTTTTCTTTCACCCCTCCACTTT. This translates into CASSQELFLSPLHF. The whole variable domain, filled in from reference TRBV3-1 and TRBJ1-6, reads DTAVSQTPKYLVTQMGNDKSIKCEQNLGHDTMYWYKQDSKKFLKIMFSYNNKELIINETVPNRFSPKSPDKAHLNLHINSLELGDSAVYFCASSQELFLSPLHFGNGTRLTVT.

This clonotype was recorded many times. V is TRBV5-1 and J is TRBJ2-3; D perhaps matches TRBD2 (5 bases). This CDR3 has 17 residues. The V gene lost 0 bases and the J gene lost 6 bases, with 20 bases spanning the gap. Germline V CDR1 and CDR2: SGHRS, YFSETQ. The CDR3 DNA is TGCGCCAGCAGCTTGGCGCGGGCGTCTGCCGGGTCCGATACGCAGTATTTT. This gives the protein CASSLARASAGSDTQYF. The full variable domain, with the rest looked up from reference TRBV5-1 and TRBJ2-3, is KAGVTQTPRYLIKTRGQQVTLSCSPISGHRSVSWYQQTPGQGLQFLFEYFSETQRNKGNFPGRFSGRQFSNSRSEMNVSTLELGDSALYLCASSLARASAGSDTQYFGPGTRLTVL.

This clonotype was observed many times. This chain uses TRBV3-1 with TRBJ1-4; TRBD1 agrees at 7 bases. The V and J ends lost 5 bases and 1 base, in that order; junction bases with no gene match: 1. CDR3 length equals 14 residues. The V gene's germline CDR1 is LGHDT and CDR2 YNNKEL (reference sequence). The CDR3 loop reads CASSDRVTNEKLFF. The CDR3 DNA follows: TGTGCCAGCAGCGACAGGGTAACTAATGAAAAACTGTTTTTT.

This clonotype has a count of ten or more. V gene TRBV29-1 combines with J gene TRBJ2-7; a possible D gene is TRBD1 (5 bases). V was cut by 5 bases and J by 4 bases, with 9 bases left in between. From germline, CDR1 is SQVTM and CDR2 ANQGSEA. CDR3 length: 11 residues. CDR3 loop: CSVPGYYEQYF. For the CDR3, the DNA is TGCAGCGTTCCAGGGTATTACGAGCAGTACTTC.

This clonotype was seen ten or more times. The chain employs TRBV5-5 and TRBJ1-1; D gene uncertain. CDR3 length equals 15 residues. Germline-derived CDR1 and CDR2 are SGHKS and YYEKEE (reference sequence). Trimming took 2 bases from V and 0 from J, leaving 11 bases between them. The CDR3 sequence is CASSLMTDLNTEAFF. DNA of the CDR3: TGTGCCAGCAGCTTAATGACGGATTTGAACACTGAAGCTTTCTTT.

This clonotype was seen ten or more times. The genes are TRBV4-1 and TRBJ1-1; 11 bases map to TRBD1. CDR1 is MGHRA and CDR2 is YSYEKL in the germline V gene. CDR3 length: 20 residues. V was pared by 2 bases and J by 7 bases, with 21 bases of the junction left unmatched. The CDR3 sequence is CASSQRRFWDRGDSGGEAFF. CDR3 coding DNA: TGCGCCAGCAGCCAACGCAGGTTTTGGGACAGGGGGGACTCGGGGGGTGAAGCTTTCTTT.

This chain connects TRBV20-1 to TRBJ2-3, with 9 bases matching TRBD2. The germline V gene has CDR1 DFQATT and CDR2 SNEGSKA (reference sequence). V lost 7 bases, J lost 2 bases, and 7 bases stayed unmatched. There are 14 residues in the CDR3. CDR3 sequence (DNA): TGCAGTGATAAACTAGCGGGTTTCACAGATACGCAGTATTTT. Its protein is CSDKLAGFTDTQYF.

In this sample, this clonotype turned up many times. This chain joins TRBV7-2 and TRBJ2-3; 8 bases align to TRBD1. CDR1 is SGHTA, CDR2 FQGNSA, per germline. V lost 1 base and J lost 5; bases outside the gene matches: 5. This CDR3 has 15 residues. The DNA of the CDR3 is TGTGCCAGCAGCTTAGGGCAGGGGGCCGTAGATACGCAGTATTTT. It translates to CASSLGQGAVDTQYF.

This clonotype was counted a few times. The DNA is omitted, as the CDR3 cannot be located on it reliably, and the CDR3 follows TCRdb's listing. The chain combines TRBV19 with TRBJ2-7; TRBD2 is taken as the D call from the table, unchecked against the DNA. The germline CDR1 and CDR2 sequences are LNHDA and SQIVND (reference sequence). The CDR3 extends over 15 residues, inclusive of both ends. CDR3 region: CASKDVASGTQFLHF.

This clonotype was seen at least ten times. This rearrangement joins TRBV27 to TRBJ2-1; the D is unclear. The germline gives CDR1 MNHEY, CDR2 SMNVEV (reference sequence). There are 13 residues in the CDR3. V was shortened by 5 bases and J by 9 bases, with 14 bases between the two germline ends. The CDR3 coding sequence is TGTGCCAGCAGTCCCCGGCCCGCAGTTGAGCAGTTCTTC. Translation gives CASSPRPAVEQFF.

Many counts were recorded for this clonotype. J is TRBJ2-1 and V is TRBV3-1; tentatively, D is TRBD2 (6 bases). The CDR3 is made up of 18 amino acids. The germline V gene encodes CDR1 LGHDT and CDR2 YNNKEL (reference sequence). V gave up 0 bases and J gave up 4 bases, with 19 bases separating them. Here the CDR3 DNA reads TGTGCCAGCAGCCAAGAAAGGTTATCGGGGGAGAGGTACAATGAGCAGTTCTTC. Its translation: CASSQERLSGERYNEQFF.

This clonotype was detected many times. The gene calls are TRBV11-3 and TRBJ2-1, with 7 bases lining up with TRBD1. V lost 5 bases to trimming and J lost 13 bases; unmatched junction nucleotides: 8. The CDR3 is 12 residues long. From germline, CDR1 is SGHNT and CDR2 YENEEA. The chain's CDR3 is CASSRSRDRQFF. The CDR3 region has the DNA TGTGCCAGCAGCCGGTCCCGGGACAGACAGTTCTTC.